These 23 T cell receptor beta chains came from one sample sequenced in a study of T cells in Graves' hyperthyroidism and ophthalmopathy. The CDR3 regions of TCR beta were amplified from RNA transcripts. HTBI primers were employed in a first-round RT-PCR of the TCR CDR3. Using its own MiXCR run on the multiplex PCR reads, TCRdb lists one record per CDR3 protein. The table includes 380,000 or so distinct CDR3 sequences, roughly 14% detected once. The sample comprised blood. Receptors were obtained from a man aged 25-45 years with Graves' hyperthyroidism that later progressed to Graves' ophthalmopathy.

This clonotype was picked up many times. Written as DNA, the CDR3 is TGTGCCAGCAGCTTAGGGGACAGAAGCAATCAGCCCCAGCATTTT. Translation: CASSLGDRSNQPQHF. The V call is TRBV7-8, the J call TRBJ1-5; 7 bases agree with TRBD1. The CDR3 consists of 15 residues. The J segment lost 1 base and the V segment lost 1 base, leaving 1 base of the junction unmatched. Germline-derived CDR1 and CDR2 are SGHVS and FQNEAQ.

This clonotype was seen many times. The chain links TRBV6-5 to TRBJ1-2; D is perhaps TRBD1 (5 bases). Trimming removed 5 bases from V and 2 bases from J, with 15 bases in between. CDR3 length: 15 amino acids. In germline, CDR1 is MNHEY, CDR2 SVGAGI. CDR3 residues: CASSQPDQGNYGYTF. CDR3 bases: TGTGCCAGCAGTCAACCCGACCAGGGAAACTATGGCTACACCTTC.

Many counts were recorded for this clonotype. This chain uses TRBV2 with TRBJ1-4; 10 bases align to TRBD1. V lost 4 bases, J lost 8 bases, and 4 bases stayed unmatched. From germline, CDR1 is SNHLY and CDR2 FYNNEI. The CDR3 extends over 14 amino acids. The chain's CDR3 is CASSGQGAREKLFF. CDR3 bases: TGTGCCAGCAGTGGACAGGGGGCGAGGGAAAAACTGTTTTTT.

CDR3 sequence (DNA): TGTGCCAGCAGAACGTATTGGGACACCGGGGAGCTGTTTTTT. Translated, it gives CASRTYWDTGELFF. The J gene is TRBJ2-2, the V gene TRBV5-5, with D uncertain. Germline V gene lookup returns CDR1 SGHKS and CDR2 YYEKEE (reference sequence). Trimming cost V 5 bases and J 3 bases, with 11 bases left between them. The CDR3 loop spans 14 amino acids.

This clonotype was counted between two and nine times. The genes are TRBV3-1 and TRBJ2-7, with unresolved D. The CDR3 runs 15 residues. Germline V gene data show CDR1 as LGHDT and CDR2 as YNNKEL (reference sequence). The V end was cut by 0 bases, the J end by 0 bases, with 9 bases between. The CDR3, as DNA: TGTGCCAGCAGCCAAGATGCGGCGAGCTCCTACGAGCAGTACTTC. Translating it yields CASSQDAASSYEQYF.

This clonotype was seen at least ten times. This chain connects TRBV6-5 to TRBJ2-1; a weak D match, TRBD2 (6 bases). CDR1 and CDR2 from the germline V gene are MNHEY and SVGAGI. The CDR3 is made up of 13 amino acids. V was pared by 2 bases and J by 11 bases, with 13 bases between. DNA of the CDR3: TGTGCCAGCAGTTACGACCCTGCGGGGCAGCAGTTCTTC. Translated, it gives CASSYDPAGQQFF.

This clonotype was found a few times. The gene calls are TRBV3-1 and TRBJ2-2; tentatively, D is TRBD1 (6 bases). The CDR3 consists of 18 residues. V lost 0 bases to trimming and J lost 7 bases, with 21 bases between them. Germline V gene lookup returns CDR1 LGHDT and CDR2 YNNKEL (reference sequence). This CDR3 reads CASSQERSGTLRGGELFF. The CDR3 DNA reads as TGTGCCAGCAGCCAAGAAAGGTCCGGGACACTTAGGGGCGGGGAGCTGTTTTTT.

The CDR3, as DNA: TGTGCCAGTAGTATAGCCCCGGGGCAGGGGTGGCACGAGCAGTACTTC. Amino acids: CASSIAPGQGWHEQYF. V usage is TRBV19 and J usage is TRBJ2-7; a possible D gene is TRBD1 (6 bases). The CDR3 contains 16 residues. Trimming pared 1 base from V and 5 bases from J, leaving 18 bases between. Germline V CDR1 and CDR2: LNHDA, SQIVND (reference sequence).

The V call is TRBV4-1, the J call TRBJ2-1; 10 bases are shared with TRBD1. The germline gives CDR1 MGHRA, CDR2 YSYEKL. V shed 3 bases, J shed 4 bases, and the junction held 6 bases outside the gene matches. The CDR3 sequence is 16 residues long. This CDR3 reads CASSQRDRGSYNEQFF. DNA for the CDR3: TGCGCCAGCAGCCAGAGGGACAGGGGCTCGTACAATGAGCAGTTCTTC.

The V call is TRBV3-1, the J call TRBJ1-6, with D perhaps TRBD1 (6 bases). Trimming pared 4 bases from V and 5 bases from J, leaving 21 bases between. The germline CDR1 and CDR2 sequences are LGHDT and YNNKEL (reference sequence). CDR3 length: 18 residues. CDR3: CASSPGTTRDWNNSPLHF. The CDR3 region has the DNA TGTGCCAGCAGCCCCGGGACAACCCGGGATTGGAATAATTCACCCCTCCACTTT.

This clonotype has at least ten counts. DNA for the CDR3: TGTGCCAGCTCACAGACAGGGGTGCGGGGTCAGCCCCAGCATTTT. Translating it yields CASSQTGVRGQPQHF. V gene TRBV18 combines with J gene TRBJ1-5, with 8 bases fitting TRBD1. Germline loops: CDR1 KGHSH, CDR2 LQKENI. V lost 4 bases, J lost 6 bases, and 8 bases stayed unmatched. There are 15 residues in the CDR3.

This clonotype was observed many times. The chain couples TRBV11-3 to TRBJ2-3; 9 bases line up with TRBD1. This CDR3 has 14 residues. Germline-derived CDR1 and CDR2 are SGHNT and YENEEA. V lost 5 bases, J lost 4 bases, and 4 bases stayed unmatched. CDR3 region: CASSDRGRADTQYF. The CDR3 region has the DNA TGTGCCAGCAGCGACAGGGGGAGGGCAGATACGCAGTATTTT.

To note about this clonotype: This may stem from a read error, because a much larger clone lies one nucleotide away. The V and J genes are TRBV6-9 and TRBJ2-5; D unclear. The CDR3 length is 15 residues. Germline CDR1 reads MNHGY; CDR2 reads SVAAGI. The V end was cut by 3 bases, the J end by 3 bases, with 14 bases between. The CDR3 reads CASSYPSFMEETQYF. The DNA for the CDR3 is TGTGCCAGCAGTTACCCGTCCTTCATGGAAGAGACCCAGTACTTC.

A remark on this clonotype: This could be a read error, since a much larger clone is one nucleotide away. This chain links TRBV15 with TRBJ2-1; D unclear. This CDR3 spans 17 amino acids. Germline CDR1 reads LNHNV; CDR2 reads YYDKDF (reference sequence). V was trimmed by 0 bases and J by 10 bases, leaving 22 bases between them. The CDR3 DNA reads as TGTGCCACCAGCAGAGATTCGGTTCGGCGGTCCTCCTACGAGCAGTTCTTC. This translates into CATSRDSVRRSSYEQFF.

This clonotype was counted between two and nine times. A read error is possible here, since a much larger clone lies one base away. V and J are TRBV11-2 and TRBJ1-2, with D hard to call. The germline V and J ends were trimmed by 0 bases and 6 bases, with 5 bases remaining between them. Germline loops: CDR1 SGHAT, CDR2 FQNNGV. The CDR3 length is 12 residues. The CDR3 coding sequence is TGTGCCAGCAGCTTAGAAGGGAATGGCTACACCTTC. Protein sequence: CASSLEGNGYTF.

This clonotype was seen only a few times. This chain connects TRBV20-1 to TRBJ2-1, with D tentatively TRBD2 (5 bases). Trimming pared 3 bases from V and 6 bases from J, leaving 9 bases between. Germline V CDR1 and CDR2: DFQATT, SNEGSKA (reference sequence). The CDR3 is 12 residues long. The CDR3 region is CSASSGGNEQFF. The CDR3 nucleotides read TGCAGTGCTAGTTCTGGAGGCAATGAGCAGTTCTTC.

This clonotype occurred many times. The CDR3, as DNA: TGTGCCAGCAGGACATCGGGGGAAGGGAACTATGGCTACACCTTC. Translation gives CASRTSGEGNYGYTF. The gene calls are TRBV5-8 and TRBJ1-2, with D possibly being TRBD1 (5 bases). CDR1 is SGHTS and CDR2 is YDEGEE in the germline V gene. Between the trimmed V and J ends, which lost 5 bases and 2 bases, there was a span of 16 bases. The CDR3 loop spans 15 amino acids.

This clonotype appeared many times. The rearrangement links TRBV20-1 to TRBJ1-1; a possible D gene is TRBD1 (5 bases). Trimming shortened V by 6 bases and J by 4 bases, and 15 bases separated the two germline ends. Germline V gene lookup returns CDR1 DFQATT and CDR2 SNEGSKA (reference sequence). CDR3 length: 13 amino acids. The chain's CDR3 is CSAEPTGVTEAFF. The CDR3 DNA follows: TGCAGTGCCGAACCTACAGGAGTCACTGAAGCTTTCTTT.

The table lists this clonotype with a few counts. The chain combines TRBV5-8 with TRBJ2-7; perhaps D is TRBD1 or TRBD2 (5 bases each). CDR1 SGHTS and CDR2 YDEGEE come from the germline V gene. The CDR3 sequence is 15 residues long. V lost 4 bases to trimming and J lost 1 base, with 15 bases between them. CDR3 DNA: TGTGCCAGCAGCCTCCCGGGGCCCCTTTCCTACGAGCAGTACTTC. Protein sequence: CASSLPGPLSYEQYF. Variable domain in full (rest from reference TRBV5-8 and TRBJ2-7): EAGVTQSPTHLIKTRGQQATLRCSPISGHTSVYWYQQALGLGLQFLLWYDEGEERNRGNFPPRFSGRQFPNYSSELNVNALELEDSALYLCASSLPGPLSYEQYFGPGTRLTVT.

The chain links TRBV27 to TRBJ2-7, with D perhaps matching TRBD1 (5 bases). V dropped 4 bases and J dropped 4 bases, with 14 bases sitting between them. The CDR3 has 14 amino acids. Germline values: CDR1 MNHEY, CDR2 SMNVEV (reference sequence). The DNA for the CDR3 is TGTGCCAGCAGTTCCACAGGTTTTGGATACGAGCAGTACTTC. This sequence encodes CASSSTGFGYEQYF.

This clonotype was counted at least ten times. The J gene is TRBJ2-1, the V gene TRBV30; TRBD2 aligns across 13 bases. Germline values: CDR1 GTSNPN, CDR2 SVGIG (reference sequence). The CDR3 consists of 17 residues. The V and J ends lost 2 bases and 1 base, in that order; junction bases with no gene match: 5. The CDR3 DNA is TGTGCCTGGAGTTCACTAGCGGGGGGGTATTCCTACAATGAGCAGTTCTTC. This codes for CAWSSLAGGYSYNEQFF.

V and J are TRBV3-1 and TRBJ1-6; possibly TRBD1 for D (6 bases). Germline CDR1 reads LGHDT; CDR2 reads YNNKEL (reference sequence). The V end lost 0 bases, the J end lost 8 bases, and 11 bases lay between the germline ends. This CDR3 is built from 15 residues. CDR3 nucleotide sequence: TGTGCCAGCAGCCAAGAAGGAGGGGGGGATTCACCCCTCCACTTT. Translation: CASSQEGGGDSPLHF.

This clonotype was recorded many times. V gene TRBV29-1 combines with J gene TRBJ1-1, with D possibly TRBD1 on 5 matching bases. Trimming shortened V by 2 bases and J by 1 base, and 8 bases separated the two germline ends. Germline CDR1 is SQVTM and CDR2 is ANQGSEA. This CDR3 contains 13 residues. The CDR3 nucleotides are TGCAGCGTTGAACGGCAGGGGAACACTGAAGCTTTCTTT. Encoded protein: CSVERQGNTEAFF. The full variable domain, its missing parts supplied by reference TRBV29-1 and TRBJ1-1, is SAVISQKPSRDICQRGTSLTIQCQVDSQVTMMFWYRQQPGQSLTLIATANQGSEATYESGFVIDKFPISRPNLTFSTLTVSNMSPEDSSIYLCSVERQGNTEAFFGQGTRLTVV.